A single sample gave rise to the 29 T cell receptor beta chains below, sequenced in a study of regulatory T cells in long-lasting Graves disease. Time point meaning: persistent/refractory GD, antithyroid drugs over 5 years with positive TRAb. RNA extracted from PBMCs served as the sequencing template. Construction of the TCR beta libraries employed iRepertoire HTBI primers in conjunction with Arm-PCR of CDR3 regions. TCRdb reanalysed the multiplex PCR reads using MiXCR and keeps one entry per CDR3 protein. The sample has about 420,000 distinct CDR3 sequences; about a quarter are singletons. Sequences were derived from peripheral blood mononuclear cells (PBMCs), sampled when the disease was refractory, from a patient treated with antithyroid drugs. The receptors shown here come from a female donor with Graves disease.

This clonotype has ten or more counts. CDR3 coding DNA: TGCAGTGCTATCACCGGGGGCTATGGCTACACCTTC. It is translated as CSAITGGYGYTF. This chain uses TRBV20-1 with TRBJ1-2, with D maybe TRBD1 (5 bases). CDR3 size: 12 residues. Trimming pared 4 bases from V and 4 bases from J, leaving 10 bases between. Germline lookup yields CDR1 DFQATT and CDR2 SNEGSKA (reference sequence).

The V and J genes are TRBV29-1 and TRBJ1-4; perhaps TRBD1 as D (5 bases). This CDR3 is 12 amino acids long. Germline V gene data show CDR1 as SQVTM and CDR2 as ANQGSEA. Written as DNA, the CDR3 is TGCACCGTGAGGGGTTTAGGGGAAAAACTGTTTTTT. Residues: CTVRGLGEKLFF.

Many counts were recorded for this clonotype. The chain links TRBV27 to TRBJ1-1; 12 bases agree with TRBD1. The V gene end was trimmed by 5 bases and the J gene end by 4 bases; junction bases not matched to a gene: 11. This CDR3 region has 17 residues. CDR1 and CDR2 from the germline V gene are MNHEY and SMNVEV (reference sequence). Written as DNA, the CDR3 is TGTGCCAGCAGTCCCCTGGGGACAGGGGGCGCGGTCACTGAAGCTTTCTTT. Translation gives CASSPLGTGGAVTEAFF.

As DNA, the CDR3 is TGCAGTGCTGGACGACAGGAGAATCAGCCCCAGCATTTT. As protein: CSAGRQENQPQHF. The chain has TRBV20-1 and TRBJ1-5; tentative D call: TRBD1 (6 bases). The germline V gene has CDR1 DFQATT and CDR2 SNEGSKA (reference sequence). V dropped 5 bases and J dropped 4 bases, with 12 bases sitting between them. The CDR3 loop spans 13 amino acids.

This clonotype showed up many times. The J gene is TRBJ2-4, the V gene TRBV2; tentative D call: TRBD1 (5 bases). Trimming pared 6 bases from V and 14 bases from J, leaving 20 bases between. This CDR3 has 13 amino acids. Germline V gene data show CDR1 as SNHLY and CDR2 as FYNNEI. The CDR3 sequence is CASRYQGVDKEYF. Here the CDR3 DNA reads TGTGCCAGCAGGTACCAGGGTGTCGATAAAGAGTACTTC.

This clonotype was picked up a small number of times. The chain employs TRBV4-3 and TRBJ2-7; 9 bases agree with TRBD1. The V segment lost 1 base and the J segment 0 bases; nucleotides outside the gene matches: 19. The CDR3 loop spans 21 amino acids. Looked up from germline, CDR1 is LGHNA and CDR2 is YSLEER. Here the CDR3 DNA reads TGCGCCAGCAGCCAAGGGTGGCGGGACAGGGAATACCAACCGAGCTCCTACGAGCAGTACTTC. Translated: CASSQGWRDREYQPSSYEQYF.

V and J are TRBV27 and TRBJ2-7; tentatively, D is TRBD2 (6 bases). There are 16 residues in the CDR3. Trimming stripped 4 bases from V and 0 bases from J, with 16 bases between. Germline V CDR1 and CDR2: MNHEY, SMNVEV (reference sequence). CDR3 amino acids: CASSSAGLPNSYEQYF. CDR3 coding DNA: TGTGCCAGCAGTTCGGCGGGGTTACCTAACTCCTACGAGCAGTACTTC.

V usage is TRBV15 and J usage is TRBJ1-3; TRBD1 agrees at 8 bases. From germline, CDR1 is LNHNV and CDR2 YYDKDF (reference sequence). The ends lost 0 bases at V and 7 bases at J; junction bases unmatched: 11. This CDR3 is 17 amino acids long. The chain's CDR3 is CATSRDPRGQGGNTIYF. In nucleotides, the CDR3 is TGTGCCACCAGCAGAGATCCCAGGGGGCAGGGTGGCAACACCATATATTTT.

This clonotype came up a few times. The rearrangement joins TRBV7-8 to TRBJ2-2; TRBD2 might be the D (5 bases). CDR3 length: 13 residues. CDR1 and CDR2 (germline): SGHVS, FQNEAQ. Trimming stripped 5 bases from V and 7 bases from J, with 11 bases between. The CDR3 loop reads CASSAGIFGELFF. The CDR3 region has the DNA TGTGCCAGCAGCGCCGGGATTTTCGGGGAGCTGTTTTTT.

CDR3 protein: CATSDYNIQYF. The CDR3 DNA follows: TGTGCCACCAGTGATTACAACATTCAGTACTTC. This chain connects TRBV24-1 to TRBJ2-4; D ambiguous. The V end was cut by 2 bases, the J end by 7 bases, with 2 bases between. This CDR3 spans 11 amino acids. CDR1 is KGHDR and CDR2 is SFDVKD in the germline V gene.

This clonotype was seen ten or more times. J is TRBJ1-5 and V is TRBV11-2; 8 nucleotides line up with TRBD1. V lost 4 bases, J lost 5 bases, and 4 bases stayed unmatched. CDR1 is SGHAT, CDR2 FQNNGV, per germline. The CDR3 length is 14 residues. CDR3 sequence: CASSSGGGDQPQHF. The DNA for the CDR3 is TGTGCCAGCAGCTCAGGGGGCGGAGATCAGCCCCAGCATTTT.

The chain is built from TRBV7-2 and TRBJ1-1; possibly TRBD1 for D (5 bases). CDR1 SGHTA and CDR2 FQGNSA come from the germline V gene. Trimming took 3 bases from V and 12 from J, leaving 17 bases between them. There are 13 residues in the CDR3. CDR3 DNA: TGTGCCAGCAGCTTTAGGCCTGAGGGGAAGTCTTTCTTT. Its translation: CASSFRPEGKSFF. The full variable domain, in which reference TRBV7-2 and TRBJ1-1 provide the parts outside the CDR3, is GAGVSQSPSNKVTEKGKDVELRCDPISGHTALYWYRQSLGQGLEFLIYFQGNSAPDKSGLPSDRFSAERTGGSVSTLTIQRTQQEDSAVYLCASSFRPEGKSFFGQGTRLTVV.

A word on this clonotype: A much larger clone differs from this one at a single base, so this may be a read error. The V gene is TRBV15, the J gene TRBJ1-1; 7 bases fit TRBD1. The CDR3 length is 17 residues. The germline gives CDR1 LNHNV, CDR2 YYDKDF (reference sequence). V lost 8 bases, J lost 4 bases, and 19 bases stayed unmatched. CDR3 sequence: CATGGGTVGKLITEAFF. The CDR3 bases are TGTGCCACCGGCGGAGGGACAGTTGGGAAGTTAATCACTGAAGCTTTCTTT.

This clonotype has ten or more counts. The rearrangement uses TRBV28 and TRBJ2-2; 9 bases fit TRBD2. This CDR3 region has 14 residues. V was clipped by 8 bases and J by 3 bases; unmatched bases: 4. The germline CDR1 and CDR2 sequences are MDHEN and SYDVKM. CDR3: CASGGLAYTGELFF. The CDR3 region has the DNA TGTGCCAGCGGGGGACTAGCCTACACCGGGGAGCTGTTTTTT.

V gene TRBV9 combines with J gene TRBJ2-7; D might be TRBD1 or TRBD2, each matching 7 bases. Germline-derived CDR1 and CDR2 are SGDLS and YYNGEE. This CDR3 comprises 17 residues. V was shortened by 0 bases and J by 1 base, with 17 bases between the two germline ends. CDR3 DNA sequence: TGTGCCAGCAGCGTAGAGGGGGGGACAGAGGGATCCTACGAGCAGTACTTC. It yields the protein CASSVEGGTEGSYEQYF.

The rearrangement uses TRBV28 and TRBJ1-4, with D tentatively TRBD1 (6 bases). This CDR3 region has 14 residues. Trimming cost V 3 bases and J 8 bases, with 13 bases left between them. Germline CDR1 is MDHEN and CDR2 is SYDVKM. For the CDR3, the DNA is TGTGCCAGCAGTTTTGGAGACAGGAGGGAAAAACTGTTTTTT. Its translation is CASSFGDRREKLFF.

The chain carries TRBV7-3 and TRBJ1-5; TRBD1 might be the D (6 bases). V shed 5 bases and J shed 5 bases, with 13 bases lying between them. Looked up from germline, CDR1 is SGHTA and CDR2 is FQGTGA. This CDR3 is 14 amino acids long. Here the CDR3 DNA reads TGTGCCAGCAGCCCCAGGGCAGGGGATCAGCCCCAGCATTTT. Protein: CASSPRAGDQPQHF.

In this sample, this clonotype turned up many times. The chain links TRBV20-1 to TRBJ1-6, with no clear D. Germline V CDR1 and CDR2: DFQATT, SNEGSKA (reference sequence). Trimming left V 1 base short and J 6 bases short, with 4 bases between. This CDR3 has 12 amino acids. In nucleotides, the CDR3 is TGCAGTGCTAGAGGGGGTAATTCACCCCTCCACTTT. Residues: CSARGGNSPLHF.

In its sample, this clonotype was seen a few times. This chain joins TRBV20-1 and TRBJ1-1; tentative D call: TRBD1 (6 bases). V was pared by 0 bases and J by 4 bases, with 15 bases between. The V gene's germline CDR1 is DFQATT and CDR2 SNEGSKA (reference sequence). The CDR3 consists of 15 residues. Written as DNA, the CDR3 is TGCAGTGCTAGAGATATCCGGGGGGCAAGCACTGAAGCTTTCTTT. Its protein product is CSARDIRGASTEAFF.

The sample holds a few counts of this clonotype. This chain uses TRBV12-3 or TRBV12-4 with TRBJ2-5; D possibly corresponds to TRBD1 (5 bases). This CDR3 region has 15 residues. V was clipped by 2 bases and J by 5 bases, with 15 bases between them. The CDR3 nucleotides read TGTGCCAGCAGTTTAACCCGCCAGGGCCGGGAGACCCAGTACTTC. Translation: CASSLTRQGRETQYF.

The V gene is TRBV12-3 or TRBV12-4, the J gene TRBJ1-1; TRBD1 is a possible D gene (6 bases). CDR3 length: 13 amino acids. V dropped 4 bases and J dropped 4 bases, with 10 bases sitting between them. The CDR3 DNA reads as TGTGCCAGCAGTTCCAGGGGAAGCACTGAAGCTTTCTTT. It codes for CASSSRGSTEAFF.

The V and J genes are TRBV20-1 and TRBJ2-3; no clear D gene. V dropped 6 bases and J dropped 6 bases, with 13 bases sitting between them. Germline V gene data show CDR1 as DFQATT and CDR2 as SNEGSKA (reference sequence). The CDR3 loop spans 12 amino acids. CDR3 residues: CSAAPRPDTQYF. DNA for the CDR3: TGCAGTGCCGCCCCCCGTCCGGATACGCAGTATTTT.

This clonotype was recorded at least ten times. The chain joins TRBV7-2 to TRBJ1-1; possibly TRBD1 for D (6 bases). The CDR3 length is 15 residues. Trimming left V 3 bases short and J 2 bases short, with 13 bases between. Germline-derived CDR1 and CDR2 are SGHTA and FQGNSA. CDR3 nucleotide sequence: TGTGCCAGCAGCTTGGGGGCCCGGGGAAACACTGAAGCTTTCTTT. This translates into CASSLGARGNTEAFF.

This chain links TRBV25-1 with TRBJ1-2; 7 nucleotides match TRBD1. From germline, CDR1 is MGHDK and CDR2 SYGVNS. J lost 4 bases, V lost 4 bases, and 6 bases had no gene match. This CDR3 has 14 residues. The CDR3 region is CASSGGGQIYGYTF. CDR3 bases: TGTGCCAGCAGTGGGGGGGGACAGATCTATGGCTACACCTTC.

CDR3 amino acids: CASSVLQRGFFSYEWYEQYF. The DNA for the CDR3 is TGTGCCAGCAGCGTTCTTCAGCGGGGGTTCTTCTCCTACGAGTGGTACGAGCAGTACTTC. V and J are TRBV5-6 and TRBJ2-7; 8 bases align to TRBD2. V lost 4 bases and J lost 4; bases outside the gene matches: 25. In germline, CDR1 is SGHDT, CDR2 YYEEEE. This CDR3 comprises 20 residues.

The rearrangement uses TRBV7-8 and TRBJ2-7; D unresolved. Germline-derived CDR1 and CDR2 are SGHVS and FQNEAQ. With 0 bases removed from V and 2 bases from J, the gap between germline ends came to 8 bases. The CDR3 extends over 14 amino acids. The CDR3 region is CASSLATAAYEQYF. CDR3 bases: TGTGCCAGCAGCTTAGCAACAGCTGCCTACGAGCAGTACTTC.

The J gene is TRBJ2-3, the V gene TRBV5-1; 11 bases fit TRBD2. Trimming at V came to 6 bases and at J to 4 bases, leaving 13 bases not matched to a gene. CDR1 and CDR2 from the germline V gene are SGHRS and YFSETQ. There are 17 residues in the CDR3. In DNA, the CDR3 is TGCGCCAGCACCCCTAGCGGGAGGAGTCCTTCGGCAGATACGCAGTATTTT. Translating gives CASTPSGRSPSADTQYF.

About this clonotype: A much larger clone differs from this one at a single base, so this may be a read error. The chain carries TRBV15 and TRBJ2-5; D gene unclear. The V gene's germline CDR1 is LNHNV and CDR2 YYDKDF (reference sequence). V was cut by 11 bases and J by 5 bases, with 21 bases left in between. The CDR3 has 14 residues. The CDR3 sequence: CAASRSGGAETQYF. The CDR3 DNA is TGTGCCGCCTCCAGAAGTGGCGGTGCGGAGACCCAGTACTTC.

V usage is TRBV9 and J usage is TRBJ2-5; the D gene is possibly TRBD2 (6 bases). V gave up 4 bases and J gave up 6 bases, with 19 bases separating them. Germline assignment: CDR1 SGDLS and CDR2 YYNGEE. CDR3 length equals 15 residues. The CDR3 region is CASSSSDGRAKTQYF. CDR3 in DNA: TGTGCCAGCAGCTCTAGCGATGGCAGGGCGAAGACCCAGTACTTC.